This T cell receptor (beta chain) was obtained from a study of a mutant IDH1 vaccine in newly diagnosed glioma (dated by TCRdb to about 2021). About the study as a whole: Patients received eight vaccinations in weeks 1, 3, 5, 7, 11, 15, 19 and 23, corresponding to visits V03 through V10. Peripheral blood samples were drawn at six visits, namely V03 (baseline), V05, V07, V10, V12 and V13. In the chemotherapy-containing groups, vaccination started alongside temozolomide cycles, whereas in patients who had radiotherapy alone it started 4-6 weeks after radiotherapy. Before enrollment, most patients had been given radiochemotherapy with temozolomide as standard therapy, while the rest had received either radiotherapy alone or temozolomide alone. Of the 30 to 35 patients who were treated, around 62% were male and around 40% were female, and the mean age was around 40 years. Longitudinal TCRB deep sequencing was done for about two dozen treated patients, wherever samples were available for exploratory analyses.

The time point tag for this specimen amounts to: week 11, during vaccination. Each vaccine dose, consisting of 300 ug of a 20-mer mutant IDH1 peptide in Montanide, was administered subcutaneously with topical imiquimod. Donors had newly diagnosed WHO grade 3 or 4 IDH1-mutant astrocytomas with loss of nuclear ATRX. The samples were drawn from NOA16, a multicentre, single-arm, open-label phase I trial in Germany that tested a mutant IDH1 peptide vaccine in humans for the first time. The DNeasy Blood and Tissue Kit was used to extract genomic DNA from EDTA blood for TCRB sequencing. For CDR1 and CDR2, the germline V gene lists SGHRS and YFSETQ. V is cut by 0 bases and J by 9 bases, and the space between the germline ends is 16 bases. The CDR3 sequence holds 14 residues, the cysteine and phenylalanine included. Just CDR3 DNA is preserved here, 42 bases in frame from base 1. Points the paper makes about the study in general: Availability determined which PBMC samples were chosen for TCRB deep sequencing. The authors noted that analyses of patient blood samples could not be reproduced because of sample limitations. Vaccine-induced immune responses across multiple MHC alleles were detected in over 85% of patients. No apparent relationship was observed between pseudoprogression and alterations in the top peripheral T cell clonotypes detected by TCRB sequencing.

To note about this clone: What antigen it recognizes has not been identified. No base qualities exist here, and no much larger clone lies one base off it.

Receptor libraries were prepared by the immunoSEQ multiplex PCR assay. The hsTCRB Kit was used according to the manufacturer's protocol to amplify rearranged TCR beta chain sequences. TCRB libraries were sequenced on an Illumina MiSeq. The authors' pipeline ran thus. Demultiplexing, trimming and gene mapping were performed with the kit vendor's proprietary platform. TCRdb stores this immuneACCESS table with in-frame sequences only. Part of the clones is absent; in the studies checked, under half of the shortfall reflects unresolved V genes, and no reason is known for the rest. That table supplies the V and J calls and clone size; D and trimming were determined from the DNA. The sample table contains roughly 130,000 clones; only one count was recorded for just under 80% of them. The ten largest make up 4.5% to 5.5% of the sample.

The receptor comes from a man aged 40-55 years with glioma. Sequences were derived from PBMCs, sampled from a glioma patient whose treatment included an IDH1 peptide vaccine. The rearrangement joined TRBV5-1 to TRBJ2-7; TRBD1 might be the D gene, on 6 matching bases. The CDR3: CASSLAGTTERQYF. The DNA sequence is TGCGCCAGCAGCTTGGCAGGGACAACGGAAAGGCAGTACTTC.